These T cell receptor beta chains were read from a single sample in a study of cytomegalovirus exposure and HLA in healthy donors. The data were produced by immunoSEQ multiplex PCR, yet TCRdb's version contains in-frame clones alone and is incomplete. The sample lists approximately 130,000 clones; around 75% were seen once. Material: PBMCs. These receptors came from a woman aged 45-65 years in good health and CMV-seropositive. CDR3s include the opening cysteine and the closing phenylalanine or tryptophan. The D gene is left open where the match is weak. Size is omitted from some rows. Given values are once, few, many or a class for expanded clones.

J	size	V	D	CDR3	DNA
TRBJ1-1	NA	TRBV10-3	TRBD1	CAISESLTGVAIGNTEAFF	TGTGCCATCAGTGAGTCCCTAACAGGGGTGGCCATAGGGAACACTGAAGCTTTCTTT
TRBJ1-2	NA	TRBV7-2	NA	CASSQAGLFYGYTF	TGTGCCAGCAGCCAGGCAGGGCTTTTTTATGGCTACACCTTC
TRBJ2-5	NA	TRBV11-1	NA	CASSLTGETQYF	TGTGCCAGCAGCCTCACGGGAGAGACCCAGTACTTC
TRBJ2-1	NA	TRBV5-4	TRBD2	CASSLASGNEQFF	TGTGCCAGCAGCTTGGCTAGCGGGAATGAGCAGTTCTTC
TRBJ2-1	NA	TRBV19	NA	CASSGAGRLNEQFF	TGTGCCAGTAGTGGGGCCGGACGGTTAAATGAGCAGTTCTTC
TRBJ1-3	NA	TRBV6-5	NA	CASSRDSYSGNTIYF	TGTGCCAGCAGTCGGGACTCTTACTCTGGAAACACCATATATTTT
TRBJ1-1	few	TRBV5-1	TRBD1	CASSLVPGGITEAFF	TGCGCCAGCAGCTTGGTACCAGGGGGAATCACTGAAGCTTTCTTT
TRBJ1-6	NA	TRBV4-1	NA	CASSTIDNSPLHF	TGCGCCAGCAGCACAATCGATAATTCACCCCTCCACTTT
TRBJ1-2	NA	TRBV6-1	NA	CASSPSGYGYTF	TGTGCCAGCAGTCCCAGCGGCTATGGCTACACCTTC
TRBJ1-5	NA	TRBV27	TRBD1	CASSFQDRGRPQHF	TGTGCCAGCAGTTTCCAGGACAGGGGCCGTCCCCAGCATTTT
TRBJ1-2	NA	TRBV6-6	NA	CASSSSGYGYTF	TGTGCCAGCAGTAGCTCAGGGTATGGCTACACCTTC
TRBJ1-1	NA	TRBV5-1	NA	CASSPLQGMNTEAFF	TGCGCCAGCAGCCCACTACAGGGTATGAACACTGAAGCTTTCTTT
TRBJ1-2	few	TRBV7-2	NA	CASSLYAGFYGYTF	TGTGCCAGCAGCTTATATGCCGGGTTCTATGGCTACACCTTC
TRBJ2-3	NA	TRBV2	TRBD2	CALQAGVSTDTQYF	TGTGCCCTTCAGGCGGGGGTTAGCACAGATACGCAGTATTTT
TRBJ2-3	NA	TRBV7-3	TRBD2	CASSSSGRSDTQYF	TGTGCCAGCAGCTCTAGCGGGAGGTCGGATACGCAGTATTTT
TRBJ2-5	NA	TRBV5-1	NA	CASSLGALQETQYF	TGCGCCAGCAGCTTGGGGGCCCTTCAAGAGACCCAGTACTTC
TRBJ2-3	NA	TRBV2	TRBD2	CASKTSANTDTQYF	TGTGCCAGCAAGACTAGCGCGAACACAGATACGCAGTATTTT
TRBJ2-7	NA	TRBV7-5	NA	CARSSADDSGIEQYF	TGTGCCAGAAGCTCCGCTGATGATAGCGGGATCGAGCAGTACTTC
TRBJ2-5	NA	TRBV10-1	TRBD2	CASSESARTSGGAGETQYF	TGCGCCAGCAGTGAGTCAGCCCGGACTAGCGGGGGGGCGGGAGAGACCCAGTACTTC
TRBJ1-3	few	TRBV7-2	NA	CASSLVSSGNTIYF	TGTGCCAGCAGCTTAGTCAGCTCTGGAAACACCATATATTTT
TRBJ1-1	NA	TRBV14	TRBD1	CASSQGAGGGTEAFF	TGTGCCAGCAGCCAAGGGGCAGGGGGAGGCACTGAAGCTTTCTTT
TRBJ2-2	NA	TRBV5-4	NA	CASSLGSGNTGELFF	TGTGCCAGCAGCTTGGGGTCAGGGAACACCGGGGAGCTGTTTTTT
TRBJ2-3	NA	TRBV2	NA	CASSEEGFTQYF	TGTGCCAGCAGTGAAGAGGGGTTTACGCAGTATTTT
TRBJ1-2	NA	TRBV19	TRBD1	CASSIWDRGTYGYTF	TGTGCCAGTAGTATTTGGGACAGGGGCACCTATGGCTACACCTTC
TRBJ1-5	NA	TRBV19	NA	CASSIMQGSNQPQHF	TGTGCCAGTAGTATTATGCAGGGTAGCAATCAGCCCCAGCATTTT
TRBJ1-1	NA	TRBV27	NA	CASRIRGNTEAFF	TGTGCCAGCAGGATTAGGGGGAACACTGAAGCTTTCTTT
TRBJ2-1	NA	TRBV7-3	TRBD2	CASSLTGGRSYNEQFF	TGTGCCAGCAGCTTAACGGGCGGGAGGTCCTACAATGAGCAGTTCTTC
TRBJ1-2	once	TRBV7-2	NA	CASSQSVAPNYGYTF	TGTGCCAGCAGCCAGAGCGTCGCCCCTAACTATGGCTACACCTTC
TRBJ2-7	NA	TRBV9	TRBD2	CASSVVAGGTGEQYF	TGTGCCAGCAGCGTAGTAGCGGGGGGCACGGGGGAGCAGTACTTC
TRBJ2-3	NA	TRBV6-6	TRBD2	CATSGRGGTDTQYF	TGTGCCACAAGCGGGAGAGGAGGCACAGATACGCAGTATTTT
TRBJ2-1	NA	TRBV5-6	NA	CASSFFDSFSADNEQFF	TGTGCCAGCAGCTTTTTCGACTCCTTCAGCGCTGACAATGAGCAGTTCTTC
TRBJ2-7	NA	TRBV5-1	NA	CATSEEGVSEQYF	TGCGCCACCTCAGAGGAGGGTGTAAGCGAGCAGTACTTC
TRBJ2-3	NA	TRBV7-9	NA	CASSFAFTYTDTQYF	TGTGCCAGCAGCTTCGCTTTTACTTACACAGATACGCAGTATTTT
TRBJ1-3	once	TRBV29-1	NA	CSVGDFGNTIYF	TGCAGCGTGGGGGACTTTGGAAACACCATATATTTT